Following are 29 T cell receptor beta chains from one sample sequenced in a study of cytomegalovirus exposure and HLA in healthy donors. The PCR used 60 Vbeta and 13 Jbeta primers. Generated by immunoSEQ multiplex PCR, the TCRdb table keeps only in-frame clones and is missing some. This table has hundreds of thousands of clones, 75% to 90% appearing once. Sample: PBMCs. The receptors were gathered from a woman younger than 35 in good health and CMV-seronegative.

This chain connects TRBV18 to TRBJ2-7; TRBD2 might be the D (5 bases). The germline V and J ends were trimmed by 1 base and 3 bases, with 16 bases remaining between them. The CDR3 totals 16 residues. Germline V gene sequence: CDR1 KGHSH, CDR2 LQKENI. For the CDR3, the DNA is TGTGCCAGCTCACCACAGGGTCCTGGGAGCTTCTACGAGCAGTACTTC. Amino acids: CASSPQGPGSFYEQYF.

The CDR3 DNA reads as TGTGCCGGGGCTTTTAATGAAAAACTGTTTTTT. It specifies CAGAFNEKLFF. The genes are TRBV7-9 and TRBJ1-4; TRBD1 is a possible D gene (5 bases). The CDR3 covers 11 residues. V lost 11 bases, J lost 4 bases, and 8 bases lay in between. The germline gives CDR1 SEHNR, CDR2 FQNEAQ (reference sequence).

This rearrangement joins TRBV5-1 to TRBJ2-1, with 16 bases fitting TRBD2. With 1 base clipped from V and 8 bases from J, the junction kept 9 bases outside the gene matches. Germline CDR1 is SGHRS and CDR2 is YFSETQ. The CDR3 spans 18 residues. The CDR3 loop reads CASSLRVPGLAGGYEQFF. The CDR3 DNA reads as TGCGCCAGCAGCTTGCGGGTACCGGGACTAGCGGGGGGGTATGAGCAGTTCTTC.

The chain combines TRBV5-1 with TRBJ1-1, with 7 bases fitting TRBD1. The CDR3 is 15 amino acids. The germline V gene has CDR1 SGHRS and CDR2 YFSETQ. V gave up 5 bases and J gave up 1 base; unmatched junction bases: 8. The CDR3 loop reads CASRRDSGGNTEAFF. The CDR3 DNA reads TGCGCCAGCAGGCGGGACAGCGGGGGGAACACTGAAGCTTTCTTT.

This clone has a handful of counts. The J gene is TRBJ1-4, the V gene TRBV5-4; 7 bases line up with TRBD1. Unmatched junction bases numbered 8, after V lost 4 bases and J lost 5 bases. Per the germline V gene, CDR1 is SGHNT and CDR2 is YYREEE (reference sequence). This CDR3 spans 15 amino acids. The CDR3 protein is CASSQVDRRNEKLFF. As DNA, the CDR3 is TGTGCCAGCAGCCAGGTGGACAGGCGCAATGAAAAACTGTTTTTT. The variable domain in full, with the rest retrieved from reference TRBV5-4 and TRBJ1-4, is ETGVTQSPTHLIKTRGQQVTLRCSSQSGHNTVSWYQQALGQGPQFIFQYYREEENGRGNFPPRFSGLQFPNYSSELNVNALELDDSALYLCASSQVDRRNEKLFFGSGTQLSVL.

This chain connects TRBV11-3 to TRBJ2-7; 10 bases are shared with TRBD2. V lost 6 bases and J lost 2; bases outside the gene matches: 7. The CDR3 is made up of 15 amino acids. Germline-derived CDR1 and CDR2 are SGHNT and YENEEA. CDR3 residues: CASRKGSGRAYEQYF. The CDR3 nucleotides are TGTGCCAGCAGAAAAGGCAGCGGGAGGGCCTACGAGCAGTACTTC.

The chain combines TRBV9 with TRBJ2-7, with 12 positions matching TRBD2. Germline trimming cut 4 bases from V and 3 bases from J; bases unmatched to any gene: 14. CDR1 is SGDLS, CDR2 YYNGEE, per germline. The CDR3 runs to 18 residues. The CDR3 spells CASSIGLAGSEAIYEQYF. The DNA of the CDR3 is TGTGCCAGCAGCATAGGACTAGCGGGATCGGAGGCCATCTACGAGCAGTACTTC.

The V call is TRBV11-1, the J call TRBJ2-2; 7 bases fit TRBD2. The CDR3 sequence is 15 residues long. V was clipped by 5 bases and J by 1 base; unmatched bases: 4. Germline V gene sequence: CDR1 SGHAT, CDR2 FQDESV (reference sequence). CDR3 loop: CASSREGLNTGELFF. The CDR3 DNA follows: TGTGCCAGCAGCAGGGAGGGGCTGAACACCGGGGAGCTGTTTTTT.

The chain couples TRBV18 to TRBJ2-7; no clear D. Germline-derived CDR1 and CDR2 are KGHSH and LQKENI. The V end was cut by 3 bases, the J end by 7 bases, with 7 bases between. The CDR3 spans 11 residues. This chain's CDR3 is CASSPRYEQYF. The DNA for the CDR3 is TGTGCCAGCTCACCGAGGTATGAGCAGTACTTC.

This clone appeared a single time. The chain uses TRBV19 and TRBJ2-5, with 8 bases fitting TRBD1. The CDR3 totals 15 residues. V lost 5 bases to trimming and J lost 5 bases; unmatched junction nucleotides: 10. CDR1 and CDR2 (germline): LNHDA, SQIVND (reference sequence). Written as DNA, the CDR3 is TGTGCCAGTAGTCTCGCAGGGGGCCTGTGGGAGACCCAGTACTTC. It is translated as CASSLAGGLWETQYF.

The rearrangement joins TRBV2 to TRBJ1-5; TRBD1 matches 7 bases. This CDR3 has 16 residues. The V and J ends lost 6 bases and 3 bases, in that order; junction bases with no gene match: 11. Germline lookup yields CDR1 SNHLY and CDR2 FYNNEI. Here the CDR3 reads CASRPTGLPSNQPQHF. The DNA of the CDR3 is TGTGCCAGCAGACCGACAGGGCTTCCATCCAATCAGCCCCAGCATTTT.

CDR3 coding DNA: TGTGCCAGCAGCGATTGGGCGGCAGGGGAGAATTCACCCCTCCACTTT. Its protein is CASSDWAAGENSPLHF. This chain uses TRBV7-9 with TRBJ1-6; possible D gene TRBD1, 6 bases. The germline V gene has CDR1 SEHNR and CDR2 FQNEAQ (reference sequence). The CDR3 runs to 16 residues. Between the trimmed V and J ends, which lost 5 bases and 7 bases, there was a span of 18 bases. Complete variable domain (other parts from reference TRBV7-9 and TRBJ1-6): DTGVSQNPRHKITKRGQNVTFRCDPISEHNRLYWYRQTLGQGPEFLTYFQNEAQLEKSRLLSDRFSAERPKGSFSTLEIQRTEQGDSAMYLCASSDWAAGENSPLHFGNGTRLTVT.

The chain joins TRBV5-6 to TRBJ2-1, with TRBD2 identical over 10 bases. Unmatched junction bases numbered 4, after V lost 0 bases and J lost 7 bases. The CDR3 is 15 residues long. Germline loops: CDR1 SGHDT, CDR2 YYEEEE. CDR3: CASSLETSGRNEQFF. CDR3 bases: TGTGCCAGCAGCTTGGAGACTAGCGGGCGAAATGAGCAGTTCTTC. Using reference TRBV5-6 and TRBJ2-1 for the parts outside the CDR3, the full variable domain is DAGVTQSPTHLIKTRGQQVTLRCSPKSGHDTVSWYQQALGQGPQFIFQYYEEEERQRGNFPDRFSGHQFPNYSSELNVNALLLGDSALYLCASSLETSGRNEQFFGPGTRLTVL.

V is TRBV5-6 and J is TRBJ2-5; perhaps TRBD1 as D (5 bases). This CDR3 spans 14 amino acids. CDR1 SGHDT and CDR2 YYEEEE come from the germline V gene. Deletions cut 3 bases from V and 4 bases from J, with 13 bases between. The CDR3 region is CASSSTESAETQYF. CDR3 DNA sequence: TGTGCCAGCAGCTCGACAGAAAGCGCAGAGACCCAGTACTTC.

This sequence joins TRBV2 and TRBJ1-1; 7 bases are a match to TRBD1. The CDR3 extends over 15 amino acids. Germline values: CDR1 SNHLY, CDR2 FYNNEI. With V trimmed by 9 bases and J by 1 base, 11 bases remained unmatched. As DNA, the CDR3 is TGTGCCAGAGAGGAGGCCTACAGGGGGAACACTGAAGCTTTCTTT. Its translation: CAREEAYRGNTEAFF.

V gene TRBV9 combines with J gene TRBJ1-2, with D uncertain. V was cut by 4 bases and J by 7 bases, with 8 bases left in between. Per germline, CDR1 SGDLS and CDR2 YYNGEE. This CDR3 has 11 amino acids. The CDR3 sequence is CASSLGVGYTF. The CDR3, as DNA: TGTGCCAGCAGCCTGGGAGTTGGCTACACCTTC.

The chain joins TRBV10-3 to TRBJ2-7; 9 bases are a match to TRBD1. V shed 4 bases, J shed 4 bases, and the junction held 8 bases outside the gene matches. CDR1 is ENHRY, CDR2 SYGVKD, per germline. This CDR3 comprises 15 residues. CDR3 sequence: CAISGPGQGAYEQYF. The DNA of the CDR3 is TGTGCCATCAGTGGGCCGGGACAGGGAGCTTACGAGCAGTACTTC.

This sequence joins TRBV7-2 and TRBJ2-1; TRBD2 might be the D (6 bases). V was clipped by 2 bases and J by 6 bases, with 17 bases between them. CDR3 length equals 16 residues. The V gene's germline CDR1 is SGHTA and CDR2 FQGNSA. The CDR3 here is CASSLLWGESVNEQFF. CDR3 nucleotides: TGTGCCAGCAGCTTACTTTGGGGGGAGAGTGTCAATGAGCAGTTCTTC.

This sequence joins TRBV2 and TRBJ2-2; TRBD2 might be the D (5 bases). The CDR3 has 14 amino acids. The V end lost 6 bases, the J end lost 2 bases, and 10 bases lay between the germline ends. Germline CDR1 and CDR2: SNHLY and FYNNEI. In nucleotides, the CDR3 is TGTGCCAGCAGGGGCCGGACTAACACCGGGGAGCTGTTTTTT. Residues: CASRGRTNTGELFF.

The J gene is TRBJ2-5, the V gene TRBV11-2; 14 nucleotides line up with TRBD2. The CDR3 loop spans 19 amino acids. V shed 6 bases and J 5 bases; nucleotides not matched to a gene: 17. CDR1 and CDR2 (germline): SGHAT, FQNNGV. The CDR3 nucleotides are TGTGCCAGCAGAACTACTATGACTAGCGGGAGGGCCGGCCTCGAGACCCAGTACTTC. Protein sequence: CASRTTMTSGRAGLETQYF.

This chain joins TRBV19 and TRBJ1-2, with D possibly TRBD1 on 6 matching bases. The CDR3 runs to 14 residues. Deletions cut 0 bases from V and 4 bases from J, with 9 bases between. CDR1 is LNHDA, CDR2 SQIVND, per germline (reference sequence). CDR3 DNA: TGTGCCAGTAGTATAGATCGACAGGCCTATGGCTACACCTTC. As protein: CASSIDRQAYGYTF.

The CDR3 loop is CASSEGSRGRSYNEQFF. For the CDR3, the DNA is TGTGCCAGCAGCGAAGGGTCGCGGGGTCGCTCCTACAATGAGCAGTTCTTC. This chain connects TRBV7-9 to TRBJ2-1; D possibly corresponds to TRBD2 (6 bases). CDR3 length: 17 residues. CDR1 and CDR2 from the germline V gene are SEHNR and FQNEAQ (reference sequence). Trimming left V 5 bases short and J 0 bases short, with 17 bases between.

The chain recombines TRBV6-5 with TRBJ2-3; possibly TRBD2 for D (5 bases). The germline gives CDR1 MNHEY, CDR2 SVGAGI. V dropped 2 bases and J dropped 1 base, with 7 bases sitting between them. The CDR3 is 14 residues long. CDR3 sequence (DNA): TGTGCCAGCAGTTACGCGAGGGGCACAGATACGCAGTATTTT. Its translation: CASSYARGTDTQYF.

The CDR3 is CAWSSRLAGEQYF. CDR3 DNA sequence: TGTGCCTGGAGCTCGAGGCTAGCGGGGGAGCAGTACTTC. This chain links TRBV30 with TRBJ2-7; TRBD2 matches at 9 bases. Trimming at V came to 3 bases and at J to 7 bases, leaving 7 bases not matched to a gene. The CDR3 length is 13 residues. Germline lookup yields CDR1 GTSNPN and CDR2 SVGIG (reference sequence).

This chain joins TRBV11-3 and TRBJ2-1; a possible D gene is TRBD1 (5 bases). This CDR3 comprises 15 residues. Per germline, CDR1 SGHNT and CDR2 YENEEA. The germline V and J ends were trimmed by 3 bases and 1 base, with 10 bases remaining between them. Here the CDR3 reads CASSLAGNSYNEQFF. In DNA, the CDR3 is TGTGCCAGCAGCTTGGCAGGGAATTCCTACAATGAGCAGTTCTTC. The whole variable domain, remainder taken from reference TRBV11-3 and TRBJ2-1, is EAGVVQSPRYKIIEKKQPVAFWCNPISGHNTLYWYLQNLGQGPELLIRYENEEAVDDSQLPKDRFSAERLKGVDSTLKIQPAELGDSAVYLCASSLAGNSYNEQFFGPGTRLTVL.

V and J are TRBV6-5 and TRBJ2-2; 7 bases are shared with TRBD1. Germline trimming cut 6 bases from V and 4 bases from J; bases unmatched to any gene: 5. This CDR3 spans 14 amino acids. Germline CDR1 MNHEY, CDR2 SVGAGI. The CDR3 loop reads CASRETGRTGELFF. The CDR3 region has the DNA TGTGCCAGCAGAGAGACAGGGCGCACCGGGGAGCTGTTTTTT.

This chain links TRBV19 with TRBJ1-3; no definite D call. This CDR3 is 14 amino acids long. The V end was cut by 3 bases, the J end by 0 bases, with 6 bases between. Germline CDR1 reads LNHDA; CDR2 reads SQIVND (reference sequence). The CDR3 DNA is TGTGCCAGTAGTATCGCGGGCTCTGGAAACACCATATATTTT. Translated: CASSIAGSGNTIYF.

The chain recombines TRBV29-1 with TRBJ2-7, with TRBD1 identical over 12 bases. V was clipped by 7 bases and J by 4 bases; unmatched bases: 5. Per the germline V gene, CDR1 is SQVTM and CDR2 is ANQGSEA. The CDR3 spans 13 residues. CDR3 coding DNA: TGCAGCGCTGGGACAGGGGGCGAGTACGAGCAGTACTTC. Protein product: CSAGTGGEYEQYF.

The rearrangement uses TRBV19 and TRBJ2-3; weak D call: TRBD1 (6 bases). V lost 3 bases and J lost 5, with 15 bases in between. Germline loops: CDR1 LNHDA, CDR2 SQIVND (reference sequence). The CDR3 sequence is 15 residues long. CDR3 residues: CASSIEQGEEDTQYF. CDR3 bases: TGTGCCAGTAGTATTGAACAGGGCGAGGAAGATACGCAGTATTTT.